This T cell receptor (beta chain) derives from a study of blood T cell repertoires in COVID-19 (TCRdb year 2020). As for the study more broadly: Samples covering the acute and convalescent phases of COVID-19 were provided by collaborators in the United States, Italy and Spain. The prospective study material was composed of cDNA or gDNA derived from T cells, B-cell-depleted T cells, or PBMCs. The dataset comprised deeply sampled blood TCRbeta repertoires from subjects exposed to, actively infected with, or recovered from COVID-19. The repertoires were released in a freely available public database intended as a resource for research on the immune response to SARS-CoV-2. The samples were drawn from the first 160 participants of the ongoing ImmuneRACE study and from 1,254 subjects provided by 6 global collaborators. Nearly every sample came with metadata listing a de-identified subject ID, COVID-19 status, age in years and sex. HLA class I and class II types, where available, came from metadata supplied by the sample provider rather than from assay-based typing.

With respect to this clone: Which antigen it targets is not known. Base qualities are not at hand, and no much larger clone is one base apart.

TCRbeta CDR3 regions were amplified from genomic DNA by means of the immunoSEQ Assay, a bias-controlled multiplex PCR. The paper's processing steps were these. The number of nucleated cells in each sample was estimated from the amplification of reference gene primers within the assay. To quantify the absolute abundance of each unique TCRbeta CDR3 rearrangement, sequence reads were collapsed and filtered. For each sample, productive Simpson clonality was calculated as the square root of Simpson's diversity index over productive rearrangements. As stored in TCRdb, this immuneACCESS dataset retains in-frame rearrangements with V and J assigned. A fraction of the clones does not appear; measured against another copy, unresolved V genes explain less than half of the discrepancy, and the remainder lacks a known reason. V and J calls and clone size follow that table, whereas D and trimming were derived from the DNA. This sample is represented by some 160,000 clones; approximately 86% of them were singletons. The leading ten clones occupy about 2.6% of the sample.

One collaborating source in Seattle enrolled patients during active infection and followed them longitudinally through the course of disease. The collaborating institutions used their own protocols to collect whole blood in K2EDTA tubes. For TCRbeta analysis, collaborators shipped samples as frozen whole blood, isolated PBMCs, or DNA extracted from either of those sample types. The cysteine opens and the phenylalanine closes a CDR3 of 14 amino acids. The entry retains the CDR3 DNA only, 42 bases that are in frame from base 1. At the junction V is shortened by 6 bases and J by 6 bases, with 14 bases in between. Looking up the germline V gene yields CDR1 MDHEN and CDR2 SYDVKM. What the authors observed across the whole study: The quantity of clinical and demographic metadata differed by source and by participant and was supplied without curation.

Sample: peripheral blood. The sequence is built from TRBV28 and TRBJ2-2, with TRBD1 perhaps the D gene, on 6 matching bases. The TCR comes from a woman at least 80 years old with COVID-19, enrolled during active disease. DNA sequence: TGTGCCAGCAGAACCCCAGGGGACCCCGGGGAGCTGTTTTTT. Protein translation: CASRTPGDPGELFF. Beyond the CDR3, the reference TRBV28 and TRBJ2-2 genes provide the residues; the full variable domain reads: DVKVTQSSRYLVKRTGEKVFLECVQDMDHENMFWYRQDPGLGLRLIYFSYDVKMKEKGDIPEGYSVSREKKERFSLILESASTNQTSMYLCASRTPGDPGELFFGEGSRLTVL.